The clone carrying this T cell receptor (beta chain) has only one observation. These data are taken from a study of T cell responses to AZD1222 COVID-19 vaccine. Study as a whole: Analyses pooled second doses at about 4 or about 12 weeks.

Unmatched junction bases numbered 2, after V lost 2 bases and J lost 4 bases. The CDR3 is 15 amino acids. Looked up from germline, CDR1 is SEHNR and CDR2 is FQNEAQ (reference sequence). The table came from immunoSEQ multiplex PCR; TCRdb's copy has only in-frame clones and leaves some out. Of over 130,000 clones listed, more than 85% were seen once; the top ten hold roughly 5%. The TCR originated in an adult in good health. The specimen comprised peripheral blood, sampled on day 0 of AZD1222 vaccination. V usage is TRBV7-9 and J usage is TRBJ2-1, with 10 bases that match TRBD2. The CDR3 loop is CASSLSGRVYNEQFF. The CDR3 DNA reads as TGTGCCAGCAGCTTAAGCGGGAGGGTGTACAATGAGCAGTTCTTC.